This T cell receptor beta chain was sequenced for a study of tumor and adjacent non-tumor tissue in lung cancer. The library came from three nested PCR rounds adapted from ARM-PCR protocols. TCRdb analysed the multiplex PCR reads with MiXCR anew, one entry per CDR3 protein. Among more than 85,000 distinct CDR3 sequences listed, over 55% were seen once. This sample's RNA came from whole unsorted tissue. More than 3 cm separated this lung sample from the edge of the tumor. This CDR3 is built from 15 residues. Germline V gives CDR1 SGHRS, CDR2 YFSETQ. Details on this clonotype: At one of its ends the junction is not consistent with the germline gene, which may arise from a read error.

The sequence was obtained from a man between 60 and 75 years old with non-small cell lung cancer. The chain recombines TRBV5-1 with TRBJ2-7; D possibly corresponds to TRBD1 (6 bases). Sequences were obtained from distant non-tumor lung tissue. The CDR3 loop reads CASSPGHDTLYEKYF. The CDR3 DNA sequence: TGCGCCAGCAGCCCGGGACATGATACTCTCTACGAGAAGTACTTC. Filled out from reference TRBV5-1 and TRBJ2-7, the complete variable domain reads KAGVTQTPRYLIKTRGQQVTLSCSPISGHRSVSWYQQTPGQGLQFLFEYFSETQRNKGNFPGRFSGRQFSNSRSEMNVSTLELGDSALYLCASSPGHDTLYEKYFGPGTRLTVT.